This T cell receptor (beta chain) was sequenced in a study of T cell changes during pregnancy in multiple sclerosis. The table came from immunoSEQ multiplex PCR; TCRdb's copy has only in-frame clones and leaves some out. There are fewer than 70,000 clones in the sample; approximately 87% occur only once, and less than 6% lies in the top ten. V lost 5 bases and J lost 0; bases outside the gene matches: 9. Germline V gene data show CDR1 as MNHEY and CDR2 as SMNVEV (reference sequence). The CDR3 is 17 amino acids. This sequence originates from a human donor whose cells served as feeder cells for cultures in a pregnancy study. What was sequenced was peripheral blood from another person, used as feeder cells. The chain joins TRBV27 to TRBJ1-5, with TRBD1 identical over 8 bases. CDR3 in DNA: TGTGCCAGCAGTCGACAGGGGACCTCATATAGCAATCAGCCCCAGCATTTT. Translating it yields CASSRQGTSYSNQPQHF.